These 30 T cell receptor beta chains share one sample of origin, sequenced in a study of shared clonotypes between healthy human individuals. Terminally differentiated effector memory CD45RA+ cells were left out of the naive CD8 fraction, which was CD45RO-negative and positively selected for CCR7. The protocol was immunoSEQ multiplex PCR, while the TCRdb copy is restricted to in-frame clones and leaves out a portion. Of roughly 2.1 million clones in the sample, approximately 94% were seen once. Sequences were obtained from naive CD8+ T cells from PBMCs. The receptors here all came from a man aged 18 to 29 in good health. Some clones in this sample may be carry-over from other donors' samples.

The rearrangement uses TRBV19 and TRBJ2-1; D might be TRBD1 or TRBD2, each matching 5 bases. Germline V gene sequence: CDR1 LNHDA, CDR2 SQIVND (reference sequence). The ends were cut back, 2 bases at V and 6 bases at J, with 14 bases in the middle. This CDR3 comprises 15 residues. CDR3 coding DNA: TGTGCCAGTAGTATAAGTAGGGGACCCTCCAATGAGCAGTTCTTC. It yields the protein CASSISRGPSNEQFF.

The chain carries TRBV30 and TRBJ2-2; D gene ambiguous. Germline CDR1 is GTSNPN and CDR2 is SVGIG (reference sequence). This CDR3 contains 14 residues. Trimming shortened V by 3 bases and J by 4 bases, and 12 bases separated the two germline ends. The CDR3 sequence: CAWRAVVSTGELFF. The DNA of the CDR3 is TGTGCCTGGAGGGCAGTAGTGAGCACCGGGGAGCTGTTTTTT.

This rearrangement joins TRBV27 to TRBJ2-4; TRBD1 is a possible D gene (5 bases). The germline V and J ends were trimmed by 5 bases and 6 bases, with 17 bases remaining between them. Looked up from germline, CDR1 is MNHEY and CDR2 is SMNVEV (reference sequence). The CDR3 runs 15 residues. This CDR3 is CASSPTAKGPNIQYF. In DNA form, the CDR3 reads TGTGCCAGCAGTCCTACTGCCAAGGGGCCAAACATTCAGTACTTC.

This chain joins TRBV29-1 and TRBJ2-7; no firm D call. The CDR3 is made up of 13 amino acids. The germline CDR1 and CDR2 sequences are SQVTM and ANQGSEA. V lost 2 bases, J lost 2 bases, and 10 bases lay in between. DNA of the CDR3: TGCAGCGTTGAATTTGGCAAACCCTACGAGCAGTACTTC. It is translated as CSVEFGKPYEQYF.

The CDR3 bases are TGTGCTAGTGGTTTTGGTACAGGGGATACGCAGTATTTT. As protein: CASGFGTGDTQYF. The chain employs TRBV12-5 and TRBJ2-3; perhaps TRBD1 as D (6 bases). Trimming stripped 3 bases from V and 6 bases from J, with 10 bases between. This CDR3 has 13 amino acids. Per the germline V gene, CDR1 is LGHNT and CDR2 is FRNRAP.

CDR3 sequence: CASSSGVVQREPYEQYF. In DNA form, the CDR3 reads TGCGCCAGCAGCTCGGGGGTCGTACAGAGGGAACCTTACGAGCAGTACTTC. The rearrangement joins TRBV5-1 to TRBJ2-7; D may be TRBD2 (6 bases). The germline V gene has CDR1 SGHRS and CDR2 YFSETQ. V gave up 3 bases and J gave up 4 bases, with 23 bases separating them. This CDR3 is 17 amino acids long.

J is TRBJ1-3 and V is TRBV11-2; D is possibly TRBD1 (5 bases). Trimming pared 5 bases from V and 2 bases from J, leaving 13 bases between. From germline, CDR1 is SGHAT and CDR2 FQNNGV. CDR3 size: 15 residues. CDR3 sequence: CASSPVRGAGNTIYF. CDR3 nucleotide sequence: TGTGCCAGCAGCCCAGTGAGAGGGGCTGGAAACACCATATATTTT.

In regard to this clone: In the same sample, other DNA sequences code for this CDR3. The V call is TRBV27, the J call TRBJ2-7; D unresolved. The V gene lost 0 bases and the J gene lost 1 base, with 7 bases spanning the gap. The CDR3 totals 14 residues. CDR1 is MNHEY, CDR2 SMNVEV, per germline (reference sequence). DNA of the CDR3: TGTGCCAGCAGTTTATCGACCCCTTCCTACGAGCAGTACTTC. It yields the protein CASSLSTPSYEQYF.

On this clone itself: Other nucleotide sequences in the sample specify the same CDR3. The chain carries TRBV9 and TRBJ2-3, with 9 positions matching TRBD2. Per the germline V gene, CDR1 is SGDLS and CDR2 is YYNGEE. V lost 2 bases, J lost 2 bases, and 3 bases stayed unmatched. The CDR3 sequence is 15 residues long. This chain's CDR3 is CASSVTSGYTDTQYF. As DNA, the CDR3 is TGTGCCAGCAGCGTTACTAGCGGGTACACAGATACGCAGTATTTT.

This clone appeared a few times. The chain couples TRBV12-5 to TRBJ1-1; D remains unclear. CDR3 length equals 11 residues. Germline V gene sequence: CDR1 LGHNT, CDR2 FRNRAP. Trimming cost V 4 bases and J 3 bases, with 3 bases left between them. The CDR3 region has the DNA TGTGCTAGTGGTTCCGACACTGAAGCTTTCTTT. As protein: CASGSDTEAFF.

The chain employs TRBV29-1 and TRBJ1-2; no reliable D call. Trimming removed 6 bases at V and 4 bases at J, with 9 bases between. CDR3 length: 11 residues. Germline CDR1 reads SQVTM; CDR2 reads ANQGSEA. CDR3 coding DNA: TGCAGCGTCGCACGGGGCTATGGCTACACCTTC. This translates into CSVARGYGYTF.

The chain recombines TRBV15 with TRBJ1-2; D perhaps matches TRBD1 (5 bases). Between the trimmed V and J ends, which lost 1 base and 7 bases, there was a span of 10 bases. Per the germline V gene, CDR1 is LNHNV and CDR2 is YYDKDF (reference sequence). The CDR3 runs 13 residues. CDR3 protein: CATSRGGSGGYTF. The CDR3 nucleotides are TGTGCCACCAGCAGAGGGGGGTCGGGTGGCTACACCTTC. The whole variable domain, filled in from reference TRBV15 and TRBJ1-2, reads DAMVIQNPRYQVTQFGKPVTLSCSQTLNHNVMYWYQQKSSQAPKLLFHYYDKDFNNEADTPDNFQSRRPNTSFCFLDIRSPGLGDTAMYLCATSRGGSGGYTFGSGTRLTVV.

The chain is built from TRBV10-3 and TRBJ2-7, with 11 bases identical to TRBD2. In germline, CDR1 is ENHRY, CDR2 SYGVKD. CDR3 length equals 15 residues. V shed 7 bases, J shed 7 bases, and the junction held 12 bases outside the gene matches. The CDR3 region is CAITGLAGSLGEQYF. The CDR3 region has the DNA TGTGCCATCACCGGACTAGCGGGCAGCCTGGGGGAGCAGTACTTC.

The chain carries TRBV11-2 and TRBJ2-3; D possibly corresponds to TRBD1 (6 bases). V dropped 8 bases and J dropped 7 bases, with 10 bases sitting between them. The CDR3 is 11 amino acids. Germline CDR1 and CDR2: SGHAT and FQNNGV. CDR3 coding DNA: TGTGCCAGCGGCCAGGGGAATACGCAGTATTTT. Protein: CASGQGNTQYF.

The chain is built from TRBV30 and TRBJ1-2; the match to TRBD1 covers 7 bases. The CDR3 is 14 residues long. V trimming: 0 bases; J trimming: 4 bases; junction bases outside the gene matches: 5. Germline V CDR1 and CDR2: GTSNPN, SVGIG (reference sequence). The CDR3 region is CAWSVRSGGYGYTF. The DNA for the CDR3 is TGTGCCTGGAGTGTACGGTCAGGGGGCTATGGCTACACCTTC. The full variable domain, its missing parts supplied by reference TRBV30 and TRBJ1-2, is SQTIHQWPATLVQPVGSPLSLECTVEGTSNPNLYWYRQAAGRGLQLLFYSVGIGQISSEVPQNLSASRPQDRQFILSSKKLLLSDSGFYLCAWSVRSGGYGYTFGSGTRLTVV.

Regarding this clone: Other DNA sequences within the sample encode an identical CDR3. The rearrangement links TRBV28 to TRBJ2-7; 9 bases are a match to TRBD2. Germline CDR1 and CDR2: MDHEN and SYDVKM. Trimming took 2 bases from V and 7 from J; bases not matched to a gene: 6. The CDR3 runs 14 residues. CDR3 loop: CASSLLAGPGEQYF. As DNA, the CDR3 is TGTGCCAGCAGTTTACTAGCGGGACCGGGAGAGCAGTACTTC.

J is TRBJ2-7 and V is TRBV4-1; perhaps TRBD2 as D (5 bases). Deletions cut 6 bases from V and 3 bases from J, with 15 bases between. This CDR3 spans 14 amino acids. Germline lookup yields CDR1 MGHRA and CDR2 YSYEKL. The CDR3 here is CASRPIPGSYEQYF. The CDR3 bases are TGCGCCAGCAGGCCCATCCCGGGGAGCTACGAGCAGTACTTC.

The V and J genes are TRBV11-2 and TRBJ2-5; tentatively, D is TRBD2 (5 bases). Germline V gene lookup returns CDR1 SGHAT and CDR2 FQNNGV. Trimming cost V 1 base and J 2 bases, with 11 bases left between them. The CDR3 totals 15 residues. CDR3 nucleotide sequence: TGTGCCAGCAGCTTAGTGTCCTTAGCGCAAGAGACCCAGTACTTC. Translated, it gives CASSLVSLAQETQYF.

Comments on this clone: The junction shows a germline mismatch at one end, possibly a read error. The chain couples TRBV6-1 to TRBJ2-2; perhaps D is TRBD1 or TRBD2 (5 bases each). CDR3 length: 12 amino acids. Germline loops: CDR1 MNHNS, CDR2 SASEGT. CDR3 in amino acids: CASSDWDGTSLF. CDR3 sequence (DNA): TGTGCCAGCAGTGACTGGGACGGAACTTCCCTTTTT.

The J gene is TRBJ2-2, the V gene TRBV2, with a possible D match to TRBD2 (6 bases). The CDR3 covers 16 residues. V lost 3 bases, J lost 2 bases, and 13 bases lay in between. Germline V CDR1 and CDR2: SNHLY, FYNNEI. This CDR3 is CASSDPQRANTGELFF. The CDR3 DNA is TGTGCCAGCAGTGATCCCCAGCGGGCCAACACCGGGGAGCTGTTTTTT.

Written as DNA, the CDR3 is TGTGCCAGCAGCTTAGGCCGGACAGGGCTGAACGAGCAGTACTTC. Translating gives CASSLGRTGLNEQYF. The rearrangement links TRBV13 to TRBJ2-7; 8 nucleotides agree with TRBD1. Germline V gene sequence: CDR1 PRHDT, CDR2 FYEKMQ (reference sequence). J gave up 5 bases and V 0 bases, and 6 bases lay outside the gene matches. The CDR3 covers 15 residues.

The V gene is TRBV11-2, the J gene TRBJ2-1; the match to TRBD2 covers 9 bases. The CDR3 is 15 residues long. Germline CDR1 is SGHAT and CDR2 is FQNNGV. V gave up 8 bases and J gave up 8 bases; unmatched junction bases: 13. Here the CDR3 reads CASGEPGLADYEQFF. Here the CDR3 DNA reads TGTGCCAGCGGAGAGCCGGGACTAGCTGACTATGAGCAGTTCTTC.

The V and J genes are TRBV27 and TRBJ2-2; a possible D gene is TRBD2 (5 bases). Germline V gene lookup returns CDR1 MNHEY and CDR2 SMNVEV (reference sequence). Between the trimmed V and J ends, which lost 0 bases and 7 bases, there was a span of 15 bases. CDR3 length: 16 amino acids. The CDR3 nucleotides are TGTGCCAGCAGTTTATCGTGGGGAGAAGTGAGCGGGGAGCTGTTTTTT. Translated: CASSLSWGEVSGELFF.

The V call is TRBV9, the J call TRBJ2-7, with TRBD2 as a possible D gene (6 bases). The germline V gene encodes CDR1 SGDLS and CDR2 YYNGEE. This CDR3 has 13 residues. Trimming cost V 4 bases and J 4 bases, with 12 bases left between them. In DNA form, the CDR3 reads TGTGCCAGCAGCCCCCCGGAGGGGTACGAGCAGTACTTC. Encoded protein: CASSPPEGYEQYF.

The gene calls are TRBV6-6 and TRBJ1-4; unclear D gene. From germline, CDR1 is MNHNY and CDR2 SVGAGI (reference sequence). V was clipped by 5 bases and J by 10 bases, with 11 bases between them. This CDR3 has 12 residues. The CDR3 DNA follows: TGTGCCAGCAGTCCAGGACCCGGAAAACTGTTTTTT. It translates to CASSPGPGKLFF.

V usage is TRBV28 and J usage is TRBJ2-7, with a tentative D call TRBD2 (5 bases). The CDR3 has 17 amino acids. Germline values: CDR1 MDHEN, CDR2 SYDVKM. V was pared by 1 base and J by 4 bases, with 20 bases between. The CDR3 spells CASSLSIAGTPQYEQYF. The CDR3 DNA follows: TGTGCCAGCAGTTTATCCATCGCGGGCACACCACAGTACGAGCAGTACTTC.

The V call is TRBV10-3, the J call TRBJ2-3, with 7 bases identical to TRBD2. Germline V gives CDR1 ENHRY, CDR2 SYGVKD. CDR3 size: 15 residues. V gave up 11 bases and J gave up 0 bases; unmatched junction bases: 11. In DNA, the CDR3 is TGTGCCGCCCAAACCCCTAGCGGAAGCACAGATACGCAGTATTTT. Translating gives CAAQTPSGSTDTQYF.

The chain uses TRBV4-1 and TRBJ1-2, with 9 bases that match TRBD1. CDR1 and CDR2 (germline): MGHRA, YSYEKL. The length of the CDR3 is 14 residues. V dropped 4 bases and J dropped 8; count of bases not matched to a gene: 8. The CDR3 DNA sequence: TGCGCCAGCAGCCCCGAACAGGGGGCAGAAGGCTACACCTTC. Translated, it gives CASSPEQGAEGYTF.

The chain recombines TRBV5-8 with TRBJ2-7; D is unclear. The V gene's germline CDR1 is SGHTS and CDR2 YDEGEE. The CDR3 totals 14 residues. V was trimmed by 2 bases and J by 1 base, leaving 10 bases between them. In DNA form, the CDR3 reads TGTGCCAGCAGCTTATCTATTAGTTCCTACGAGCAGTACTTC. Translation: CASSLSISSYEQYF.

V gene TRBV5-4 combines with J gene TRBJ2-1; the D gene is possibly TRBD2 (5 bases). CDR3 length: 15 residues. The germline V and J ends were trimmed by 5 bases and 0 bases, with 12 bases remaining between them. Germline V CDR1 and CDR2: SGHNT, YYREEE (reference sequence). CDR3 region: CASSRTPFSYNEQFF. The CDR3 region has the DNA TGTGCCAGCAGTAGGACTCCCTTCTCCTACAATGAGCAGTTCTTC.